A selection of T cell receptor beta chains follows, all from one sample in a study of shared clonotypes between healthy human individuals. Profiling relied on immunoSEQ multiplex PCR, and the TCRdb table lists in-frame clones only, not all of them. This sample has hundreds of thousands of clones, with 79% found just once. Sequencing input: PBMCs. The origin of the receptors is a woman in her forties in good health. Some clones in this sample may be carry-over from other donors' samples. Both conserved end residues are part of each CDR3. The D gene is left open where the match is weak. Some rows have no size entry. The others give once, few or many, or a class for an expanded clone.

J gene	CDR3 length	clone size	D gene	V gene	CDR3 DNA	CDR3 protein
TRBJ2-3	18	.	TRBD2	TRBV28	TGTGCCAGCAGTCTAGGACTAGCCCAGGGAAGGATCACAGATACGCAGTATTTT	CASSLGLAQGRITDTQYF
TRBJ1-2	14	.	TRBD1	TRBV6-6	TGTGCCAGCAGTCCAGGACAGGGGCGCTATGGCTACACCTTC	CASSPGQGRYGYTF
TRBJ1-1	14	.	.	TRBV7-9	TGTGCCAGCAGCCAAACGGGGGTGAACACTGAAGCTTTCTTT	CASSQTGVNTEAFF
TRBJ1-1	13	many	.	TRBV6-1	TGTGCCAGCAGCACACACGAGAACACTGAAGCTTTCTTT	CASSTHENTEAFF
TRBJ2-3	15	.	TRBD2	TRBV7-6	TGTGCCAGCAGCCTTGCGGGACTAGGGTCAGATACGCAGTATTTT	CASSLAGLGSDTQYF
TRBJ1-3	16	few	.	TRBV5-5	TGTGCCAGCAGCTTGGAGGTCGGCAACTCTGGAAACACCATATATTTT	CASSLEVGNSGNTIYF
TRBJ1-2	14	.	TRBD1	TRBV29-1	TGCAGCGTTGGGAGGACAGGGGGGAGCTATGGCTACACCTTC	CSVGRTGGSYGYTF
TRBJ1-2	13	.	.	TRBV2	TGTGCCAGCTTTAAGGACGGGGCATATGGCTACACCTTC	CASFKDGAYGYTF
TRBJ1-3	15	.	.	TRBV5-5	TGTGCCAGCAGCCCGGGATCATACTCTGGAAACACCATATATTTT	CASSPGSYSGNTIYF
TRBJ2-1	16	.	.	TRBV19	TGTGCCAGTAGCCCCGGACTCAAGCGCTCCTACAATGAGCAGTTCTTC	CASSPGLKRSYNEQFF
TRBJ2-7	17	.	TRBD2	TRBV7-9	TGTGCCAGCAGCTTAGGCTATGGGACTAGCGCCAACTACGAGCAGTACTTC	CASSLGYGTSANYEQYF
TRBJ2-3	14	.	TRBD2	TRBV27	TGTGCCAGCAGGACTAGCGGGGGTCCGGATACGCAGTATTTT	CASRTSGGPDTQYF
TRBJ2-5	15	.	.	TRBV6-5	TGTGCCAGCAGTTCACCGGTCGGGGCACAAGAGACCCAGTACTTC	CASSSPVGAQETQYF
TRBJ2-6	17	.	.	TRBV30	TGTGCCTGGAATGGAGGGCCGAATCGTTCTGGGGCCAACGTCCTGACTTTC	CAWNGGPNRSGANVLTF
TRBJ2-1	13	.	.	TRBV9	TGTGCCAGCAGCGTAGCTCAGCACAATGAGCAGTTCTTC	CASSVAQHNEQFF
TRBJ1-4	14	once	TRBD1	TRBV19	TGTGCCAGTAACAGGGGGCAGAAAGATGAAAAACTGTTTTTT	CASNRGQKDEKLFF
TRBJ2-5	15	.	TRBD2	TRBV4-2	TGTGCCAGCAGCCCCATAGCGGGAGGAGGAGAGACCCAGTACTTC	CASSPIAGGGETQYF